A single sample is the source of the 14 T cell receptor beta chains below, sequenced in a study of shared clonotypes between healthy human individuals. The data were produced by immunoSEQ multiplex PCR, yet TCRdb's version contains in-frame clones alone and is incomplete. This sample has about 1.1 million clones, with around 82% found just once. The sequencing input was memory CD4+ T cells from PBMCs. Specified subset: CD45RA-negative fraction. The receptors were gathered from a young man in good health. Some clones in this sample may be carry-over from other donors' samples.

Points on this clone: This may stem from a read error, because a much larger clone lies one nucleotide away. The V and J genes are TRBV30 and TRBJ2-7, with 8 nucleotides matching TRBD2. Germline V gene lookup returns CDR1 GTSNPN and CDR2 SVGIG (reference sequence). The CDR3 spans 15 residues. The CDR3 DNA follows: TGTGCCTGGAGCCTCGGACTAGCCGGGACCTACGTGCAGTACTTC. Protein product: CAWSLGLAGTYVQYF.

The sample holds one count of this clone. This sequence joins TRBV9 and TRBJ1-3; 8 bases map to TRBD1. V lost 0 bases and J lost 2; bases outside the gene matches: 4. Germline assignment: CDR1 SGDLS and CDR2 YYNGEE. The CDR3 sequence is 16 residues long. The CDR3 DNA reads TGTGCCAGCAGCGTAGGACAGGGGAATCCTGGAAACACCATATATTTT. Translation: CASSVGQGNPGNTIYF.

Of note for this clone: The same CDR3 can be traced to other DNA sequences in this sample. The chain carries TRBV2 and TRBJ2-3; D unresolved. CDR1 is SNHLY and CDR2 is FYNNEI in the germline V gene. V was shortened by 6 bases and J by 0 bases, with 4 bases between the two germline ends. This CDR3 is built from 12 residues. The CDR3 region is CASSSSTDTQYF. DNA of the CDR3: TGTGCCAGCAGCTCTAGCACAGATACGCAGTATTTT.

This chain uses TRBV6-6 with TRBJ2-7; no firm D call. Looked up from germline, CDR1 is MNHNY and CDR2 is SVGAGI (reference sequence). This CDR3 comprises 15 residues. V gave up 6 bases and J gave up 1 base, with 16 bases separating them. The CDR3, as DNA: TGTGCCAGCAGATTAGATGGCGGTGTGTCCTACGAGCAGTACTTC. Its protein product is CASRLDGGVSYEQYF.

The J gene is TRBJ2-3, the V gene TRBV29-1; D unclear. The length of the CDR3 is 14 residues. Trimming removed 5 bases at V and 1 base at J, with 13 bases between. The germline gives CDR1 SQVTM, CDR2 ANQGSEA. The CDR3 loop is CSVQFGLRTDTQYF. The DNA for the CDR3 is TGCAGCGTTCAATTCGGGCTTCGCACAGATACGCAGTATTTT.

The rearrangement links TRBV4-3 to TRBJ2-1, with 9 bases aligning to TRBD2. The V and J ends lost 4 bases and 0 bases, in that order; junction bases with no gene match: 16. The CDR3 length is 20 residues. The germline V gene encodes CDR1 LGHNA and CDR2 YSLEER. CDR3: CASSPGGSGRLQSSYNEQFF. DNA of the CDR3: TGCGCCAGCAGCCCGGGTGGTAGCGGGAGATTACAGAGCTCCTACAATGAGCAGTTCTTC.

Points on this clone: At one end, the junction sequence differs from germline, possibly due to a read error. The chain uses TRBV30 and TRBJ1-5; TRBD1 agrees at 8 bases. Germline CDR1 GTSNPN, CDR2 SVGIG (reference sequence). This CDR3 contains 16 residues. The CDR3: CVWSVRWTGKGQPQHF. In DNA, the CDR3 is TGTGTCTGGAGTGTAAGGTGGACAGGGAAAGGGCAGCCCCAGCATTTT.

This clone was observed a few times. This chain connects TRBV28 to TRBJ2-3; D possibly corresponds to TRBD2 (7 bases). The ends were cut back, 1 base at V and 4 bases at J, with 9 bases in the middle. Germline CDR1 MDHEN, CDR2 SYDVKM. The CDR3 has 14 amino acids. CDR3 DNA: TGTGCCAGCAGTTTATCGGGGGGCTCAGATACGCAGTATTTT. The encoded protein is CASSLSGGSDTQYF. Variable domain in full (rest from reference TRBV28 and TRBJ2-3): DVKVTQSSRYLVKRTGEKVFLECVQDMDHENMFWYRQDPGLGLRLIYFSYDVKMKEKGDIPEGYSVSREKKERFSLILESASTNQTSMYLCASSLSGGSDTQYFGPGTRLTVL.

Written as DNA, the CDR3 is TGTGCCAGCAGCCGTAGGGTTGCTGGGCTAGCGGGCACAGATACGCAGTATTTT. The encoded protein is CASSRRVAGLAGTDTQYF. The J gene is TRBJ2-3, the V gene TRBV5-4; TRBD2 aligns across 7 bases. Per germline, CDR1 SGHNT and CDR2 YYREEE (reference sequence). The CDR3 runs to 18 residues. After removal of 4 bases from V and 1 base from J, the junction contained 15 bases not matched to a gene. The full variable domain, in which reference TRBV5-4 and TRBJ2-3 provide the parts outside the CDR3, is ETGVTQSPTHLIKTRGQQVTLRCSSQSGHNTVSWYQQALGQGPQFIFQYYREEENGRGNFPPRFSGLQFPNYSSELNVNALELDDSALYLCASSRRVAGLAGTDTQYFGPGTRLTVL.

Concerning this clone itself: The same CDR3 arises from other DNA sequences in this sample as well. This chain connects TRBV9 to TRBJ2-1; D is uncertain. The CDR3 spans 13 residues. V dropped 0 bases and J dropped 6 bases, with 7 bases sitting between them. Germline assignment: CDR1 SGDLS and CDR2 YYNGEE. CDR3 in DNA: TGTGCCAGCAGCGTAGACGTCCTCAATGAGCAGTTCTTC. Its translation is CASSVDVLNEQFF.

The CDR3 DNA sequence: TGTGCCAGCAGCCGACAGGGCACCTACGAGCAGTACTTC. It translates to CASSRQGTYEQYF. This chain joins TRBV7-2 and TRBJ2-7; 7 bases fit TRBD1. V dropped 5 bases and J dropped 2; count of bases not matched to a gene: 3. From germline, CDR1 is SGHTA and CDR2 FQGNSA. CDR3 length equals 13 residues. Using reference TRBV7-2 and TRBJ2-7 for the parts outside the CDR3, the full variable domain is GAGVSQSPSNKVTEKGKDVELRCDPISGHTALYWYRQSLGQGLEFLIYFQGNSAPDKSGLPSDRFSAERTGGSVSTLTIQRTQQEDSAVYLCASSRQGTYEQYFGPGTRLTVT.

V and J are TRBV7-8 and TRBJ1-3, with 7 bases identical to TRBD1. The germline V gene encodes CDR1 SGHVS and CDR2 FQNEAQ. After removal of 1 base from V and 0 bases from J, the junction contained 9 bases not matched to a gene. CDR3 length equals 18 residues. The CDR3 protein is CASSLDRVYRGSGNTIYF. CDR3 nucleotides: TGTGCCAGCAGCTTAGATAGAGTTTACAGGGGCTCTGGAAACACCATATATTTT.

This chain links TRBV10-3 with TRBJ1-2; 7 bases agree with TRBD1. Trimming took 0 bases from V and 1 from J; bases not matched to a gene: 8. The CDR3 has 17 residues. Germline V gene lookup returns CDR1 ENHRY and CDR2 SYGVKD. The CDR3 bases are TGTGCCATCAGTGAGTCATGGGGGACAGCGTATAACTATGGCTACACCTTC. The encoded protein is CAISESWGTAYNYGYTF.

This chain links TRBV2 with TRBJ2-5; 13 positions match TRBD2. Germline loops: CDR1 SNHLY, CDR2 FYNNEI. J lost 4 bases, V lost 6 bases, and 2 bases had no gene match. The CDR3 totals 14 residues. CDR3 loop: CASRGLAGPETQYF. DNA of the CDR3: TGTGCCAGCAGGGGACTAGCGGGACCAGAGACCCAGTACTTC.